This TCR beta chain appears in the sequencing data of a study of identical twins. Study-level points and caveats: Sequences that were beta out-of-frame showed weaker excess twin sharing.

Notes on this clonotype: Its target is not known.

TCRdb recomputed calls from the 5' RACE reads with MiXCR, one row per CDR3 protein. The sample comprises about 890,000 distinct CDR3 sequences, roughly an eighth of which are singletons, and around 1.5% rests with the top ten. V was cut by 1 base and J by 6 bases, with 13 bases left in between. The germline V gene has CDR1 SEHNR and CDR2 FQNEAQ (reference sequence). This CDR3 contains 15 residues. The sample was also linked to a second study, of yellow fever vaccine responses in identical twins.

This chain connects TRBV7-9 to TRBJ1-3; D remains ambiguous. The sample was PBMCs. The receptor comes from a woman aged 18-29 years in good health. As DNA, the CDR3 is TGTGCCAGCAGCTTAGGGCACTCCGGATTAAACACCATATATTTT. Its translation is CASSLGHSGLNTIYF.